Following are 9 T cell receptor beta chains from one sample sequenced in a study of cytomegalovirus exposure and HLA in healthy donors. The primer mix had 60 Vbeta and 13 Jbeta primers. The assay was immunoSEQ multiplex PCR, and TCRdb's table has in-frame clones only and misses some. Among about 100,000 clones listed, more than 65% were seen once. Sequenced: PBMCs. The receptors originated from a woman in her late teens or twenties in good health and CMV-seronegative.

V gene TRBV28 combines with J gene TRBJ1-2; 10 positions agree with TRBD1. Germline V gives CDR1 MDHEN, CDR2 SYDVKM. V lost 6 bases and J lost 4; bases outside the gene matches: 14. The CDR3 is 17 amino acids. The DNA for the CDR3 is TGTGCCAGCAGCGAAAACCGGGACAGGGGATATGGCTATGGCTACACCTTC. Translated, it gives CASSENRDRGYGYGYTF.

This clone was seen a few times. CDR3 in DNA: TGTGCCAGCAGTTATTGGGGCAAGCAGAGCTCTGGGGCCAACGTCCTGACTTTC. Amino acid sequence: CASSYWGKQSSGANVLTF. V usage is TRBV7-9 and J usage is TRBJ2-6; tentatively, D is TRBD1 (5 bases). In germline, CDR1 is SEHNR, CDR2 FQNEAQ (reference sequence). V was cut by 6 bases and J by 0 bases, with 18 bases left in between. The CDR3 length is 18 residues. The entire variable domain, with the rest obtained from reference TRBV7-9 and TRBJ2-6, is as follows: DTGVSQNPRHKITKRGQNVTFRCDPISEHNRLYWYRQTLGQGPEFLTYFQNEAQLEKSRLLSDRFSAERPKGSFSTLEIQRTEQGDSAMYLCASSYWGKQSSGANVLTFGAGSRLTVL.

V gene TRBV6-5 combines with J gene TRBJ1-6, with D perhaps TRBD1 (6 bases). Germline loops: CDR1 MNHEY, CDR2 SVGAGI. V lost 10 bases to trimming and J lost 10 bases, with 17 bases between them. This CDR3 comprises 13 residues. The CDR3 DNA reads TGTGCCACCAGGGGAGGGGACGGCTCACCCCTCCACTTT. It codes for CATRGGDGSPLHF.

This chain links TRBV10-3 with TRBJ2-5; 7 nucleotides match TRBD2. The V segment lost 0 bases and the J segment 5 bases; nucleotides outside the gene matches: 0. The CDR3 is 13 amino acids. Germline V gene lookup returns CDR1 ENHRY and CDR2 SYGVKD. The CDR3: CAISESGGETQYF. CDR3 coding DNA: TGTGCCATCAGTGAGTCGGGGGGGGAGACCCAGTACTTC.

The table lists this clone with a few counts. V is TRBV6-1 and J is TRBJ2-1; 12 bases are shared with TRBD2. Trimming cost V 5 bases and J 5 bases; bases outside gene matches: 4. Germline assignment: CDR1 MNHNS and CDR2 SASEGT. There are 15 residues in the CDR3. CDR3 in DNA: TGTGCCAGCAGTCCACTAGCGGGAGGACACAATGAGCAGTTCTTC. Its translation: CASSPLAGGHNEQFF.

V usage is TRBV7-3 and J usage is TRBJ2-6; a possible D gene is TRBD2 (7 bases). With 4 bases removed from V and 4 bases from J, the gap between germline ends came to 14 bases. The CDR3 loop spans 16 amino acids. Germline CDR1 is SGHTA and CDR2 is FQGTGA. The chain's CDR3 is CASSSGRGPGANVLTF. CDR3 nucleotides: TGTGCCAGCAGCTCCGGGCGGGGGCCCGGGGCCAACGTCCTGACTTTC.

This chain joins TRBV5-1 and TRBJ1-6, with 12 bases fitting TRBD1. This CDR3 comprises 15 residues. V shed 2 bases and J 10 bases; nucleotides not matched to a gene: 4. Germline V gene sequence: CDR1 SGHRS, CDR2 YFSETQ. The CDR3 sequence: CASSLGTGGQSPLHF. CDR3 bases: TGCGCCAGCAGCTTAGGGACAGGGGGCCAGTCACCCCTCCACTTT.

This chain links TRBV4-2 with TRBJ1-5; weak D call: TRBD1 (5 bases). Germline assignment: CDR1 LGHNA and CDR2 YNFKEQ. Trimming took 2 bases from V and 1 from J, leaving 9 bases between them. The CDR3 runs to 15 residues. CDR3 in DNA: TGTGCCAGCAGCCAACCAGGACAAAGCAATCAGCCCCAGCATTTT. Residues: CASSQPGQSNQPQHF.

The chain uses TRBV9 and TRBJ2-1; tentatively, D is TRBD2 (5 bases). With 3 bases removed from V and 6 bases from J, the gap between germline ends came to 10 bases. CDR1 and CDR2 (germline): SGDLS, YYNGEE. The CDR3 is made up of 13 amino acids. The CDR3 here is CASSDYGVNEQFF. CDR3 nucleotides: TGTGCCAGCAGCGACTACGGGGTCAATGAGCAGTTCTTC.